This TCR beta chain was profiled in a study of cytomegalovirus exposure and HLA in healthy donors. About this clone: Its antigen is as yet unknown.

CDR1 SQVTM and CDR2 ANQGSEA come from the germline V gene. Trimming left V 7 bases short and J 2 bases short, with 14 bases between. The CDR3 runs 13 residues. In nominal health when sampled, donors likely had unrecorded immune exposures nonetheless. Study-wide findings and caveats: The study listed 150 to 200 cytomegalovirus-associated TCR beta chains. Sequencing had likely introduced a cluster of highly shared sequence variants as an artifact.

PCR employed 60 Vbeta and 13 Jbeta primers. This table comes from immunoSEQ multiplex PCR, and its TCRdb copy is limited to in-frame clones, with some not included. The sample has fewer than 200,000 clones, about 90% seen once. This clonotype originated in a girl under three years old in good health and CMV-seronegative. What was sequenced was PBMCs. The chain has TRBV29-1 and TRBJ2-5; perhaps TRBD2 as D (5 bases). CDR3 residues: CSASGPIQETQYF. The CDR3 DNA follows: TGCAGCGCAAGCGGACCGATACAAGAGACCCAGTACTTC.